The next 29 T cell receptor beta chains were all read from a single sample in a study of cytomegalovirus exposure and HLA in healthy donors. The protocol was immunoSEQ multiplex PCR, while the TCRdb copy is restricted to in-frame clones and leaves out a portion. The sample shows approximately 160,000 clones, 91% of them seen only once. Material: PBMCs. The receptor set was obtained from a woman between 18 and 29 years old in good health and CMV-seropositive.

This clone was seen more than once but under ten times. The chain couples TRBV5-5 to TRBJ2-5; the match to TRBD1 covers 9 bases. V trimming: 4 bases; J trimming: 5 bases; junction bases outside the gene matches: 3. The CDR3 is made up of 13 amino acids. CDR1 and CDR2 (germline): SGHKS, YYEKEE (reference sequence). CDR3 loop: CASSRTGEETQYF. In DNA form, the CDR3 reads TGTGCCAGCAGCCGGACAGGGGAGGAGACCCAGTACTTC.

Comment on this clone: One junction end does not reproduce the germline sequence, and a read error may be involved. The rearrangement joins TRBV7-2 to TRBJ2-1; tentatively, D is TRBD1 (5 bases). Germline CDR1 and CDR2: SGHTA and FQGNSA. The CDR3 length is 16 residues. The CDR3 is CASSLGLGAMGSAQLF. The CDR3 nucleotides are TGTGCCAGCAGCTTAGGATTAGGGGCTATGGGCTCTGCGCAACTCTTC.

V and J are TRBV7-2 and TRBJ1-2; weak D call: TRBD1 (6 bases). Germline V lookup: CDR1 SGHTA, CDR2 FQGNSA. The CDR3 loop spans 14 amino acids. V was shortened by 2 bases and J by 3 bases, with 10 bases between the two germline ends. Written as DNA, the CDR3 is TGTGCCAGCAGCTTAAGGACAGTCGACTATGGCTACACCTTC. Its translation: CASSLRTVDYGYTF. Based on the CDR3 plus reference TRBV7-2 and TRBJ1-2, the full variable domain is GAGVSQSPSNKVTEKGKDVELRCDPISGHTALYWYRQSLGQGLEFLIYFQGNSAPDKSGLPSDRFSAERTGGSVSTLTIQRTQQEDSAVYLCASSLRTVDYGYTFGSGTRLTVV.

The chain has TRBV7-9 and TRBJ2-5; a possible D gene is TRBD1 (5 bases). V gave up 2 bases and J gave up 2 bases, with 9 bases separating them. Germline CDR1 SEHNR, CDR2 FQNEAQ (reference sequence). The CDR3 totals 14 residues. The CDR3 reads CASSLLTGQETQYF. DNA of the CDR3: TGTGCCAGCAGCTTATTAACAGGTCAAGAGACCCAGTACTTC.

The sample holds one count of this clone. The genes are TRBV18 and TRBJ2-5, with D possibly being TRBD1 (6 bases). In germline, CDR1 is KGHSH, CDR2 LQKENI. V was cut by 4 bases and J by 2 bases, with 11 bases left in between. This CDR3 region has 14 residues. This CDR3 is CASSLGQLQETQYF. The CDR3 region has the DNA TGTGCCAGCTCACTTGGACAGCTTCAAGAGACCCAGTACTTC.

The rearrangement uses TRBV18 and TRBJ2-7; D remains ambiguous. Germline CDR1 is KGHSH and CDR2 is LQKENI. The germline V and J ends were trimmed by 5 bases and 0 bases, with 11 bases remaining between them. This CDR3 contains 14 residues. The CDR3 sequence: CASSLEISSYEQYF. CDR3 in DNA: TGTGCCAGCTCATTAGAGATTAGCTCCTACGAGCAGTACTTC.

This sequence joins TRBV11-2 and TRBJ2-1; 11 bases agree with TRBD2. Germline assignment: CDR1 SGHAT and CDR2 FQNNGV. Germline trimming cut 2 bases from V and 4 bases from J; bases unmatched to any gene: 7. The CDR3 totals 17 residues. The CDR3, as DNA: TGTGCCAGCAGCTTACTAGCGGGAGGATGGGGATACAATGAGCAGTTCTTC. Residues: CASSLLAGGWGYNEQFF. The whole variable domain, remainder taken from reference TRBV11-2 and TRBJ2-1, is EAGVAQSPRYKIIEKRQSVAFWCNPISGHATLYWYQQILGQGPKLLIQFQNNGVVDDSQLPKDRFSAERLKGVDSTLKIQPAKLEDSAVYLCASSLLAGGWGYNEQFFGPGTRLTVL.

V gene TRBV5-4 combines with J gene TRBJ2-4; possible D gene TRBD2, 5 bases. Looked up from germline, CDR1 is SGHNT and CDR2 is YYREEE (reference sequence). The CDR3 consists of 13 residues. The V end was cut by 4 bases, the J end by 6 bases, with 11 bases between. The CDR3 DNA reads TGTGCCAGCAGCCAACTAGGAAGAAACATTCAGTACTTC. Translated, it gives CASSQLGRNIQYF.

This chain links TRBV5-6 with TRBJ1-2; D remains unclear. CDR3 length equals 12 residues. CDR1 and CDR2 from the germline V gene are SGHDT and YYEEEE. V was clipped by 3 bases and J by 5 bases, with 8 bases between them. This CDR3 reads CASSSGGYGYTF. The CDR3 nucleotides read TGTGCCAGCAGCTCCGGAGGGTATGGCTACACCTTC. The full variable domain, its missing parts supplied by reference TRBV5-6 and TRBJ1-2, is DAGVTQSPTHLIKTRGQQVTLRCSPKSGHDTVSWYQQALGQGPQFIFQYYEEEERQRGNFPDRFSGHQFPNYSSELNVNALLLGDSALYLCASSSGGYGYTFGSGTRLTVV.

The chain carries TRBV5-1 and TRBJ1-4; no clear D. V was pared by 5 bases and J by 7 bases, with 15 bases between. Germline V lookup: CDR1 SGHRS, CDR2 YFSETQ. CDR3 size: 14 residues. The CDR3 DNA reads TGCGCCAGCAGACCGGGAGAGGGTTTTGAAAAACTGTTTTTT. This codes for CASRPGEGFEKLFF.

This clone was observed a single time. The chain is built from TRBV5-1 and TRBJ2-7; D is ambiguous. The V gene lost 2 bases and the J gene lost 5 bases, with 11 bases spanning the gap. This CDR3 comprises 13 residues. The V gene's germline CDR1 is SGHRS and CDR2 YFSETQ. CDR3 DNA: TGCGCCAGCAGCTTCCCGGAGCCGCACGAGCAGTACTTC. This gives the protein CASSFPEPHEQYF. The whole variable domain, remainder taken from reference TRBV5-1 and TRBJ2-7, is KAGVTQTPRYLIKTRGQQVTLSCSPISGHRSVSWYQQTPGQGLQFLFEYFSETQRNKGNFPGRFSGRQFSNSRSEMNVSTLELGDSALYLCASSFPEPHEQYFGPGTRLTVT.

This clone was detected a few times. The rearrangement links TRBV10-3 to TRBJ1-1, with D tentatively TRBD1 (6 bases). The V end lost 8 bases, the J end lost 1 base, and 17 bases lay between the germline ends. The CDR3 length is 15 residues. Germline CDR1 ENHRY, CDR2 SYGVKD. The CDR3 DNA follows: TGTGCCATCGGTGGGGGCAAGGACGGGAACACTGAAGCTTTCTTT. It is translated as CAIGGGKDGNTEAFF.

This rearrangement joins TRBV5-1 to TRBJ2-5; D unresolved. V lost 7 bases to trimming and J lost 4 bases, with 11 bases between them. CDR3 length: 12 residues. The germline V gene has CDR1 SGHRS and CDR2 YFSETQ. The CDR3 DNA sequence: TGCGCCAGCTCTCGAGATTTAGAGACCCAGTACTTC. Its translation is CASSRDLETQYF.

The chain couples TRBV4-2 to TRBJ2-7; TRBD1 agrees at 9 bases. The V segment lost 0 bases and the J segment 9 bases; nucleotides outside the gene matches: 9. The CDR3 is made up of 15 amino acids. From germline, CDR1 is LGHNA and CDR2 YNFKEQ. This CDR3 is CASSQDFGTGIRQYF. CDR3 in DNA: TGTGCCAGCAGCCAAGATTTTGGGACAGGGATTCGGCAGTACTTC.

This rearrangement joins TRBV15 to TRBJ2-7; TRBD1 matches 7 bases. CDR3 length equals 17 residues. Germline-derived CDR1 and CDR2 are LNHNV and YYDKDF (reference sequence). V trimming: 0 bases; J trimming: 3 bases; junction bases outside the gene matches: 11. CDR3 region: CATSRDQHRGEGYEQYF. DNA for the CDR3: TGTGCCACCAGCAGAGACCAGCACAGGGGTGAGGGCTACGAGCAGTACTTC.

The count of this clone is one. The rearrangement uses TRBV19 and TRBJ1-5; TRBD1 matches 12 bases. Germline V lookup: CDR1 LNHDA, CDR2 SQIVND (reference sequence). The CDR3 covers 22 residues. Trimming removed 0 bases from V and 2 bases from J; junction bases left unmatched: 17. The CDR3 nucleotides are TGTGCCAGTAGTATAGATCTATACCGGAGGGACAGGGGGCAGCGGGGCAATCAGCCCCAGCATTTT. Translated, it gives CASSIDLYRRDRGQRGNQPQHF.

The chain uses TRBV28 and TRBJ2-7; TRBD1 agrees at 9 bases. The CDR3 contains 15 residues. Trimming at V came to 3 bases and at J to 3 bases, leaving 6 bases not matched to a gene. Germline assignment: CDR1 MDHEN and CDR2 SYDVKM. CDR3 in DNA: TGTGCCAGCAGTTTCCCCCCGACAGGGGGCTACGAGCAGTACTTC. Translating it yields CASSFPPTGGYEQYF.

The chain has TRBV2 and TRBJ2-3; possibly TRBD2 for D (7 bases). The CDR3 has 14 amino acids. V lost 2 bases, J lost 2 bases, and 8 bases lay in between. Germline V gives CDR1 SNHLY, CDR2 FYNNEI. The CDR3 nucleotides are TGTGCCAGCAGTGAACGGGGGGCCACAGATACGCAGTATTTT. It is translated as CASSERGATDTQYF.

As to this clone: One end of the junction fails to match germline, which may point to a read error. The chain links TRBV6-5 to TRBJ2-6; D gene ambiguous. Germline V CDR1 and CDR2: MNHEY, SVGAGI. The CDR3 is 16 residues long. The CDR3 DNA reads as TGTGCCAGCAGGTACTACGGAGACTCTGGGGCCAACGTCCTGACTTTC. Translation: CASRYYGDSGANVLTF.

The chain is built from TRBV13 and TRBJ2-5, with D unresolved. Trimming cost V 1 base and J 5 bases, with 5 bases left between them. CDR1 is PRHDT and CDR2 is FYEKMQ in the germline V gene (reference sequence). The CDR3 runs 12 residues. The CDR3 loop reads CASSLAYETQYF. The CDR3, as DNA: TGTGCCAGCAGCTTAGCCTATGAGACCCAGTACTTC. The variable domain in full, with the rest retrieved from reference TRBV13 and TRBJ2-5, is AAGVIQSPRHLIKEKRETATLKCYPIPRHDTVYWYQQGPGQDPQFLISFYEKMQSDKGSIPDRFSAQQFSDYHSELNMSSLELGDSALYFCASSLAYETQYFGPGTRLLVL.

The chain carries TRBV6-1 and TRBJ1-4; D is perhaps TRBD1 (5 bases). Germline CDR1 and CDR2: MNHNS and SASEGT. This CDR3 has 16 amino acids. V shed 3 bases and J shed 8 bases, with 19 bases lying between them. CDR3 amino acids: CASSERLRQGREKLFF. In nucleotides, the CDR3 is TGTGCCAGCAGTGAGCGTTTACGTCAGGGCAGGGAAAAACTGTTTTTT.

This clone was detected only a few times. The chain combines TRBV19 with TRBJ2-2; D gene ambiguous. Germline V gives CDR1 LNHDA, CDR2 SQIVND (reference sequence). The CDR3 loop spans 14 amino acids. Trimming removed 4 bases from V and 2 bases from J, with 8 bases in between. DNA of the CDR3: TGTGCCAGTAGTACCCTCCTCAACACCGGGGAGCTGTTTTTT. It encodes CASSTLLNTGELFF.

In this sample, this clone turned up once. The chain recombines TRBV7-9 with TRBJ2-5, with TRBD1 identical over 10 bases. The germline V gene has CDR1 SEHNR and CDR2 FQNEAQ (reference sequence). V was pared by 0 bases and J by 3 bases, with 1 base of the junction left unmatched. The length of the CDR3 is 15 residues. The CDR3 here is CASSLAGQGKETQYF. The CDR3 region has the DNA TGTGCCAGCAGCTTAGCGGGACAGGGGAAAGAGACCCAGTACTTC.

V and J are TRBV19 and TRBJ2-3; 7 bases align to TRBD2. Trimming cost V 10 bases and J 6 bases; bases outside gene matches: 1. The germline gives CDR1 LNHDA, CDR2 SQIVND (reference sequence). This CDR3 is built from 10 residues. The CDR3 DNA sequence: TGTGCCACAGCGGGGGATACGCAGTATTTT. Its translation is CATAGDTQYF.

CDR3 bases: TGTGCCAGCAGCGTGGGACAGAAGAACACTGAAGCTTTCTTT. Its protein product is CASSVGQKNTEAFF. The chain links TRBV9 to TRBJ1-1; 7 bases are shared with TRBD1. The length of the CDR3 is 14 residues. Per germline, CDR1 SGDLS and CDR2 YYNGEE. The trim removed 2 bases at V and 1 base at J, leaving 2 bases unmatched. Full variable domain (missing parts from reference TRBV9 and TRBJ1-1): DSGVTQTPKHLITATGQRVTLRCSPRSGDLSVYWYQQSLDQGLQFLIQYYNGEERAKGNILERFSAQQFPDLHSELNLSSLELGDSALYFCASSVGQKNTEAFFGQGTRLTVV.

V is TRBV25-1 and J is TRBJ2-7; possible D gene TRBD1, 6 bases. V gave up 3 bases and J gave up 6 bases, with 15 bases separating them. CDR1 MGHDK and CDR2 SYGVNS come from the germline V gene. This CDR3 region has 14 residues. The CDR3 is CASSDGPLGAEQYF. The CDR3, as DNA: TGTGCCAGCAGTGATGGCCCCCTGGGGGCCGAGCAGTACTTC.

The chain employs TRBV18 and TRBJ1-4; the D gene is possibly TRBD1 (5 bases). The CDR3 consists of 18 residues. V dropped 3 bases and J dropped 0 bases, with 17 bases sitting between them. Germline-derived CDR1 and CDR2 are KGHSH and LQKENI. The CDR3 region has the DNA TGTGCCAGCTCACCGCCCAGCGGGGGAACTCCAACTAATGAAAAACTGTTTTTT. Translating gives CASSPPSGGTPTNEKLFF.

V gene TRBV5-1 combines with J gene TRBJ2-3, with 14 bases matching TRBD2. V gave up 3 bases and J gave up 5 bases; unmatched junction bases: 8. CDR3 length equals 17 residues. The germline gives CDR1 SGHRS, CDR2 YFSETQ. This CDR3 is CASSSSRLAGGQDTQYF. CDR3 nucleotides: TGCGCCAGCAGCTCTTCCCGACTAGCGGGGGGGCAAGATACGCAGTATTTT.

V and J are TRBV20-1 and TRBJ2-3; the D gene is possibly TRBD1 (5 bases). The CDR3 sequence is 11 residues long. Trimming cost V 6 bases and J 3 bases, with 7 bases left between them. The V gene's germline CDR1 is DFQATT and CDR2 SNEGSKA (reference sequence). The CDR3 DNA reads TGCAGTGCCCGACAGACAGATACGCAGTATTTT. Translation gives CSARQTDTQYF.